Following are 31 T cell receptor beta chains from one sample sequenced in a study of CD8 T cells in ankylosing spondylitis (dated by TCRdb to about 2017). Library prep was done by 5' RACE. Sequenced using an Illumina HiSeq 2500. The raw public reads went through TCRdb reprocessing: fastp at Q25, MiXCR clone calling, in-frame beta chains kept. One record per CDR3 amino acid sequence lists the most common genes and DNA. The sample table contains about 180,000 distinct CDR3 sequences; only one count was recorded for 9.5% to 10% of them. Roughly 16% of the sample goes to the ten largest clones. Sequences were obtained from blood, either unsorted or a sorted T cell fraction (not recorded which). These receptors were obtained from a female donor with ankylosing spondylitis or in good health (not recorded which).

This clonotype was seen only a few times. The genes are TRBV5-1 and TRBJ2-1; D might be TRBD2 (5 bases). From germline, CDR1 is SGHRS and CDR2 YFSETQ. V was pared by 5 bases and J by 3 bases, with 15 bases between. This CDR3 is 15 amino acids long. The CDR3 nucleotides read TGCGCCAGCAGGGCAGCTGACGCGGGCTACAATGAGCAGTTCTTC. The encoded protein is CASRAADAGYNEQFF.

This clonotype was counted between two and nine times. The chain combines TRBV27 with TRBJ1-1; TRBD1 matches 8 bases. This CDR3 is built from 17 residues. V dropped 6 bases and J dropped 6; count of bases not matched to a gene: 18. Germline V CDR1 and CDR2: MNHEY, SMNVEV (reference sequence). CDR3: CASSPVAGGAGIAEAFF. The CDR3 coding sequence is TGTGCCAGCAGCCCAGTGGCAGGGGGCGCGGGGATTGCTGAAGCTTTCTTT.

V and J are TRBV6-1 and TRBJ2-7; TRBD2 matches 7 bases. Unmatched junction bases numbered 6, after V lost 5 bases and J lost 5 bases. CDR3 length: 13 residues. Germline V gene data show CDR1 as MNHNS and CDR2 as SASEGT. The CDR3, as DNA: TGTGCCAGCAGTAGCGGGAAAACCCACGAGCAGTACTTC. Its protein product is CASSSGKTHEQYF.

This sequence joins TRBV5-1 and TRBJ1-2, with D possibly matching TRBD1 (5 bases). This CDR3 comprises 12 residues. Trimming left V 3 bases short and J 3 bases short, with 6 bases between. CDR1 and CDR2 from the germline V gene are SGHRS and YFSETQ. CDR3 sequence (DNA): TGCGCCAGCAGCTGGGACGACTATGGCTACACCTTC. Its translation: CASSWDDYGYTF.

The chain joins TRBV6-2 or TRBV6-3 to TRBJ1-5; 9 bases align to TRBD1. The CDR3 totals 14 residues. Per germline, CDR1 MNHEY and CDR2 SVGEGT. J lost 7 bases, V lost 5 bases, and 6 bases had no gene match. This CDR3 reads CASSVQGAWQPQHF. DNA for the CDR3: TGTGCCAGCAGTGTACAGGGGGCCTGGCAGCCCCAGCATTTT.

In this sample, this clonotype turned up many times. DNA for the CDR3: TGTGCCAGCGGGGGGCCCACAGATACGCAGTATTTT. Its translation is CASGGPTDTQYF. V usage is TRBV12-3 or TRBV12-4 and J usage is TRBJ2-3; tentatively, D is TRBD1 or TRBD2 (6 bases each). The CDR3 is made up of 12 amino acids. V gave up 8 bases and J gave up 2 bases, with 8 bases separating them.

The chain couples TRBV16 to TRBJ1-5, with 7 bases that match TRBD1. V lost 4 bases and J lost 4; bases outside the gene matches: 7. The CDR3 extends over 15 amino acids. Germline CDR1 KGHSY, CDR2 FQNENV. The CDR3 spells CASSREDRRNQPQHF. CDR3 nucleotide sequence: TGTGCCAGCAGCCGGGAGGACAGGAGGAATCAGCCCCAGCATTTT.

This clonotype has only a few counts. This chain links TRBV12-3 or TRBV12-4 with TRBJ1-1; unclear D gene. V was cut by 8 bases and J by 8 bases, with 12 bases left in between. The CDR3 is 11 residues long. The CDR3 spells CASGPGGEAFF. The CDR3, as DNA: TGTGCCAGCGGCCCGGGCGGGGAAGCTTTCTTT.

This clonotype was counted between two and nine times. The chain has TRBV9 and TRBJ2-5; D is undetermined. Germline values: CDR1 SGDLS, CDR2 YYNGEE. The V and J ends lost 0 bases and 1 base respectively, with 10 bases between them. CDR3 length: 15 residues. As DNA, the CDR3 is TGTGCCAGCAGCGTAGCGGGTGAACCCCAAGAGACCCAGTACTTC. This gives the protein CASSVAGEPQETQYF.

V and J are TRBV12-5 and TRBJ2-7; 9 bases map to TRBD2. The CDR3 extends over 15 amino acids. V shed 2 bases and J 5 bases; nucleotides not matched to a gene: 7. CDR1 LGHNT and CDR2 FRNRAP come from the germline V gene. As DNA, the CDR3 is TGTGCTAGTGGTTTGTCCCTAGCGGGAAGCGACGAGCAGTACTTC. As protein: CASGLSLAGSDEQYF.

This clonotype has at least ten counts. This rearrangement joins TRBV3-1 to TRBJ2-7; unclear D gene. V lost 0 bases and J 4 bases, leaving 22 bases between the germline ends. Germline V gene lookup returns CDR1 LGHDT and CDR2 YNNKEL (reference sequence). The CDR3 has 18 amino acids. This CDR3 is CASSQEGYRTGRGYEQYF. The CDR3 DNA is TGTGCCAGCAGCCAAGAAGGTTACCGGACGGGTCGTGGATACGAGCAGTACTTC.

The gene calls are TRBV25-1 and TRBJ1-5; D perhaps matches TRBD1 (5 bases). V shed 3 bases and J shed 4 bases, with 13 bases lying between them. The CDR3 has 15 amino acids. CDR1 and CDR2 from the germline V gene are MGHDK and SYGVNS. This CDR3 is CASSDGTQANQPQHF. The CDR3 DNA is TGTGCCAGCAGTGATGGGACCCAGGCAAATCAGCCCCAGCATTTT.

This clonotype was seen at least ten times. The chain couples TRBV5-1 to TRBJ1-1; TRBD1 matches at 7 bases. The germline gives CDR1 SGHRS, CDR2 YFSETQ. The junction had 5 bases not matched to a gene; V was cut back by 1 base and J by 5 bases. The CDR3 is 14 amino acids. CDR3 coding DNA: TGCGCCAGCAGCTTGAGAGGGGGCCGGACTGAAGCTTTCTTT. Protein product: CASSLRGGRTEAFF.

This clonotype was picked up a small number of times. The chain combines TRBV27 with TRBJ1-5; D gene unclear. Looked up from germline, CDR1 is MNHEY and CDR2 is SMNVEV (reference sequence). The V and J ends lost 4 bases and 8 bases respectively, with 18 bases between them. The length of the CDR3 is 15 residues. DNA of the CDR3: TGTGCCAGCAGTTCACAAGGACTCAAAAGGGAGCCCCAGCATTTT. Its protein product is CASSSQGLKREPQHF.

The sample holds many counts of this clonotype. The V and J genes are TRBV7-8 and TRBJ2-5, with 8 bases identical to TRBD1. The CDR3 runs to 15 residues. Germline trimming cut 5 bases from V and 3 bases from J; bases unmatched to any gene: 8. CDR1 and CDR2 (germline): SGHVS, FQNEAQ. CDR3 sequence reads: CASSKEPTGEETQYF. Written as DNA, the CDR3 is TGTGCCAGCAGCAAAGAACCGACAGGGGAAGAGACCCAGTACTTC.

This clonotype has only a few counts. The V gene is TRBV28, the J gene TRBJ2-1; 8 bases are a match to TRBD2. The length of the CDR3 is 15 residues. Germline CDR1 MDHEN, CDR2 SYDVKM. V was pared by 6 bases and J by 10 bases, with 14 bases of the junction left unmatched. CDR3 loop: CASSLGLAGPREQFF. The CDR3 bases are TGTGCCAGCAGCCTAGGGCTAGCGGGCCCTAGGGAGCAGTTCTTC.

The table lists this clonotype with many counts. The gene calls are TRBV7-9 and TRBJ2-3; D perhaps matches TRBD2 (6 bases). CDR1 SEHNR and CDR2 FQNEAQ come from the germline V gene (reference sequence). The CDR3 spans 14 residues. Trimming took off 5 bases at V and 2 bases at J, with 11 bases between the two ends. The CDR3 DNA is TGTGCCAGCAGCCGGGACTGGCTCACAGATACGCAGTATTTT. Its protein is CASSRDWLTDTQYF.

The V and J genes are TRBV4-2 and TRBJ2-2; D is uncertain. The germline V gene has CDR1 LGHNA and CDR2 YNFKEQ. There are 13 residues in the CDR3. CDR3 nucleotides: TGTGCTTCAGCAAGCGATAACCCCGGGGAGCTGTTTTTT. This gives the protein CASASDNPGELFF.

This clonotype was observed many times. The V call is TRBV9, the J call TRBJ1-4; no definite D call. Trimming stripped 0 bases from V and 3 bases from J, with 9 bases between. The germline CDR1 and CDR2 sequences are SGDLS and YYNGEE. The CDR3 covers 15 residues. The CDR3 DNA reads TGTGCCAGCAGCGTAGCGACTGCCTCTAATGAAAAACTGTTTTTT. It codes for CASSVATASNEKLFF.

Comment on this clonotype: Compared with germline, one end of the junction differs, possibly owing to a read error. The rearrangement uses TRBV10-3 and TRBJ2-7, with D perhaps matching TRBD1 (5 bases). The germline CDR1 and CDR2 sequences are ENHRY and SYGVKD. The CDR3 is 14 amino acids. CDR3 amino acids: CATSEVGATYEQYF. In nucleotides, the CDR3 is TGTGCCACCAGTGAGGTAGGGGCGACCTACGAGCAGTACTTC.

Ten or more counts support this clonotype. The rearrangement uses TRBV6-5 and TRBJ1-5, with D possibly matching TRBD1 (5 bases). Between the trimmed V and J ends, which lost 4 bases and 4 bases, there was a span of 8 bases. The germline V gene has CDR1 MNHEY and CDR2 SVGAGI. This CDR3 has 13 residues. The CDR3 loop is CASSLTENQPQHF. CDR3 DNA sequence: TGTGCCAGCAGTTTGACAGAGAATCAGCCCCAGCATTTT.

The gene calls are TRBV24-1 and TRBJ2-2, with 7 bases that match TRBD2. The V and J ends lost 4 bases and 0 bases, in that order; junction bases with no gene match: 4. The CDR3 contains 16 residues. CDR1 and CDR2 (germline): KGHDR, SFDVKD. Here the CDR3 DNA reads TGTGCCACCAGTGAAGGTAGCGGGCCGAACACCGGGGAGCTGTTTTTT. Encoded protein: CATSEGSGPNTGELFF.

This clonotype was counted between two and nine times. The V and J genes are TRBV27 and TRBJ1-2; TRBD1 aligns across 9 bases. V lost 7 bases, J lost 6 bases, and 6 bases stayed unmatched. Germline V gene data show CDR1 as MNHEY and CDR2 as SMNVEV (reference sequence). The CDR3 consists of 13 residues. In nucleotides, the CDR3 is TGTGCCAGCAAAGACAGGGGGTTAGATGGCTACACCTTC. Protein sequence: CASKDRGLDGYTF.

The chain is built from TRBV27 and TRBJ1-1, with TRBD1 as a possible D gene (5 bases). The CDR3 is 13 amino acids. Trimming removed 1 base at V and 5 bases at J, with 8 bases between. Per germline, CDR1 MNHEY and CDR2 SMNVEV (reference sequence). CDR3 in DNA: TGTGCCAGCAGTTTATTGGAGGGGACTGAAGCTTTCTTT. This gives the protein CASSLLEGTEAFF.

This clonotype has a count of ten or more. The chain uses TRBV5-1 and TRBJ2-1, with D unclear. From germline, CDR1 is SGHRS and CDR2 YFSETQ. Trimming cost V 0 bases and J 10 bases, with 14 bases left between them. This CDR3 spans 14 amino acids. Here the CDR3 reads CASSLVARLEEQFF. In DNA form, the CDR3 reads TGCGCCAGCAGCTTGGTGGCTAGGCTAGAGGAGCAGTTCTTC.

In its sample, this clonotype was seen a few times. This sequence joins TRBV6-2 or TRBV6-3 and TRBJ2-7; 12 bases fit TRBD2. In germline, CDR1 is MNHEY, CDR2 SVGEGT. V lost 7 bases to trimming and J lost 4 bases; unmatched junction nucleotides: 8. The CDR3 is 15 residues long. The CDR3 DNA reads as TGTGCCAGCATCAACCCGGGACTAGCGGGTTACGAGCAGTACTTC. Translated: CASINPGLAGYEQYF.

This sequence joins TRBV12-3 or TRBV12-4 and TRBJ1-1, with no clear D. The CDR3 runs to 12 residues. V dropped 1 base and J dropped 8 bases, with 8 bases sitting between them. The CDR3 protein is CASSLGTAEAFF. The CDR3, as DNA: TGTGCCAGCAGTTTAGGTACAGCGGAAGCTTTCTTT.

The chain recombines TRBV5-6 with TRBJ2-7; D might be TRBD1 (6 bases). The CDR3 totals 14 residues. V was shortened by 1 base and J by 5 bases, with 13 bases between the two germline ends. The germline gives CDR1 SGHDT, CDR2 YYEEEE. Here the CDR3 reads CASSLRSGAHEQYF. In nucleotides, the CDR3 is TGTGCCAGCAGCTTGAGGTCAGGGGCCCACGAGCAGTACTTC.

This clonotype came up a few times. The chain links TRBV28 to TRBJ2-1; 12 nucleotides agree with TRBD1. V shed 6 bases, J shed 2 bases, and the junction held 8 bases outside the gene matches. The CDR3 sequence is 17 residues long. The V gene's germline CDR1 is MDHEN and CDR2 SYDVKM. CDR3 residues: CASSLQGDRGPYNEQFF. The CDR3 DNA follows: TGTGCCAGCAGCCTCCAGGGGGACAGGGGGCCCTACAATGAGCAGTTCTTC.

Many counts were recorded for this clonotype. V usage is TRBV12-3 or TRBV12-4 and J usage is TRBJ2-3; 7 bases are a match to TRBD2. V shed 6 bases and J 0 bases; nucleotides not matched to a gene: 3. CDR3 size: 14 residues. In nucleotides, the CDR3 is TGTGCCAGCAGCCCACTAGCGAGCACAGATACGCAGTATTTT. Residues: CASSPLASTDTQYF.

This clonotype was detected only a few times. The V and J genes are TRBV9 and TRBJ2-1; D gene uncertain. The CDR3 has 15 residues. The germline V gene encodes CDR1 SGDLS and CDR2 YYNGEE. V was clipped by 4 bases and J by 9 bases, with 20 bases between them. The DNA for the CDR3 is TGTGCCAGCAGCTCCTCCGACGCGCGCCCCGCTGAGCAGTTCTTC. It codes for CASSSSDARPAEQFF.